The sequence of this TCR beta chain was determined in a study of blood T cell repertoires in COVID-19. This clone was observed a handful of times. Generated by immunoSEQ multiplex PCR, the TCRdb table keeps only in-frame clones and is missing some. The sample consists of roughly 220,000 clones, 84% of them appearing once. CDR3 length: 14 amino acids. J was trimmed by 4 bases and V by 4 bases; bases with no gene match: 4. Germline V lookup: CDR1 SQVTM, CDR2 ANQGSEA. The TCR comes from a woman between 40 and 55 years old who had recovered from COVID-19. The sequenced material came from PBMCs or T cells enriched from blood (not recorded which). The chain combines TRBV29-1 with TRBJ1-3; 10 nucleotides align to TRBD1. The CDR3 spells CSVGTGGVGNTIYF. The CDR3 DNA follows: TGCAGCGTTGGGACAGGGGGGGTCGGAAACACCATATATTTT. Using reference TRBV29-1 and TRBJ1-3 for the parts outside the CDR3, the full variable domain is SAVISQKPSRDICQRGTSLTIQCQVDSQVTMMFWYRQQPGQSLTLIATANQGSEATYESGFVIDKFPISRPNLTFSTLTVSNMSPEDSSIYLCSVGTGGVGNTIYFGEGSWLTVV.